A single sample gave rise to the 3 T cell receptor beta chains below, sequenced in a study of blood T cell repertoires in COVID-19. Here immunoSEQ multiplex PCR was the method, and the copy in TCRdb shows in-frame clones only, minus some. The sample lists about 280,000 clones, approximately 83% seen once, with approximately 10% in the top ten. Sequenced input: peripheral blood. These receptors all stem from a woman aged 70-85 years with acute or convalescent COVID-19.

V and J are TRBV20-1 and TRBJ1-5; possible D gene TRBD1, 5 bases. Deletions cut 3 bases from V and 6 bases from J, with 18 bases between. Germline V gene lookup returns CDR1 DFQATT and CDR2 SNEGSKA (reference sequence). The CDR3 loop spans 15 amino acids. The CDR3 coding sequence is TGCAGTGCTAGTTCCGGCCGGGGGTTTATTCAGCCCCAGCATTTT. It is translated as CSASSGRGFIQPQHF.

This chain links TRBV6-6 with TRBJ1-4; D not certain. CDR1 and CDR2 (germline): MNHNY, SVGAGI (reference sequence). Trimming removed 2 bases from V and 8 bases from J, with 9 bases in between. There are 13 residues in the CDR3. Here the CDR3 DNA reads TGTGCCAGCAGTTACCGCGGGAGGGAAAAACTGTTTTTT. It codes for CASSYRGREKLFF.

The chain uses TRBV4-1 and TRBJ1-2; 7 nucleotides line up with TRBD1. V was pared by 5 bases and J by 6 bases, with 9 bases of the junction left unmatched. CDR1 is MGHRA, CDR2 YSYEKL, per germline. CDR3 length: 14 residues. The CDR3 protein is CASSLQGPLDGYTF. The CDR3 nucleotides are TGCGCCAGCAGCTTACAGGGGCCTTTGGATGGCTACACCTTC.